This T cell receptor (beta chain) was identified during a study of blood T cell repertoires in COVID-19. Produced via immunoSEQ multiplex PCR; TCRdb's table is partial and in-frame only. This table has approximately 240,000 clones, roughly four fifths appearing once. CDR3 length equals 13 residues. V was shortened by 2 bases and J by 9 bases, with 13 bases between the two germline ends. Germline V gives CDR1 MNHNS, CDR2 SASEGT. This clone was recorded a few times. The sequence derives from a man aged 45 to 65 with acute or convalescent COVID-19. The sample taken for sequencing was peripheral blood. The V gene is TRBV6-1, the J gene TRBJ1-1; D is unclear. CDR3 in amino acids: CASSETVGIQAFF. The DNA of the CDR3 is TGTGCCAGCAGTGAAACCGTCGGGATCCAAGCTTTCTTT.